These 8 T cell receptor beta chains were sequenced from one sample in a study of T cell responses to AZD1222 COVID-19 vaccine. Some clones are missing from TCRdb's copy, which holds only in-frame ones; the method was immunoSEQ multiplex PCR. The table lists around 170,000 clones, just over 90% of them singletons, with roughly 0.99% in the top ten. Sequences were derived from peripheral blood, sampled on day 0 of AZD1222 vaccination. Receptors originate from an adult in good health.

The chain carries TRBV7-9 and TRBJ1-1; D not resolved. Germline loops: CDR1 SEHNR, CDR2 FQNEAQ (reference sequence). The V end was cut by 3 bases, the J end by 5 bases, with 4 bases between. The CDR3 loop spans 11 amino acids. CDR3: CASSFGTEAFF. CDR3 nucleotide sequence: TGTGCCAGCAGCTTCGGGACTGAAGCTTTCTTT.

The rearrangement links TRBV9 to TRBJ2-7, with a tentative D call TRBD2 (5 bases). Looked up from germline, CDR1 is SGDLS and CDR2 is YYNGEE. CDR3 length equals 15 residues. V gave up 5 bases and J gave up 3 bases, with 18 bases separating them. Here the CDR3 reads CASSPGGLGNYEQYF. In DNA form, the CDR3 reads TGTGCCAGCAGTCCAGGAGGCCTAGGGAACTACGAGCAGTACTTC.

This chain links TRBV7-3 with TRBJ2-7; TRBD1 matches 9 bases. The J segment lost 3 bases and the V segment lost 5 bases, leaving 5 bases of the junction unmatched. Germline V gene lookup returns CDR1 SGHTA and CDR2 FQGTGA. The CDR3 sequence is 14 residues long. The DNA for the CDR3 is TGTGCCAGCAGCCAGGGACAGGGACACTACGAGCAGTACTTC. This codes for CASSQGQGHYEQYF.

The rearrangement joins TRBV28 to TRBJ2-5, with D perhaps TRBD2 (6 bases). This CDR3 has 15 residues. The ends were cut back, 7 bases at V and 0 bases at J, with 15 bases in the middle. In germline, CDR1 is MDHEN, CDR2 SYDVKM. The CDR3 region has the DNA TGTGCCAGCAAAAATCTGGGGAGGAACCAAGAGACCCAGTACTTC. It encodes CASKNLGRNQETQYF.

V usage is TRBV19 and J usage is TRBJ1-1, with D uncertain. The CDR3 is 12 residues long. From germline, CDR1 is LNHDA and CDR2 SQIVND (reference sequence). The V gene lost 8 bases and the J gene lost 5 bases, with 12 bases spanning the gap. The CDR3 spells CASYASWTEAFF. CDR3 DNA: TGTGCCAGTTACGCTTCTTGGACTGAAGCTTTCTTT.

The CDR3 bases are TGCGCCAGCAGCCAAGATTACGGGGCCGCAGCCTACGAGCAGTACTTC. Its translation is CASSQDYGAAAYEQYF. V and J are TRBV4-3 and TRBJ2-7, with D possibly called TRBD1 or TRBD2 (5 bases each). CDR3 length equals 16 residues. The germline V gene encodes CDR1 LGHNA and CDR2 YSLEER. The germline V and J ends were trimmed by 0 bases and 2 bases, with 14 bases remaining between them.

This sequence joins TRBV19 and TRBJ1-5; TRBD1 is a possible D gene (6 bases). The V end lost 6 bases, the J end lost 3 bases, and 12 bases lay between the germline ends. Germline lookup yields CDR1 LNHDA and CDR2 SQIVND (reference sequence). The CDR3 extends over 14 amino acids. The CDR3 loop reads CASSQQGTNQPQHF. As DNA, the CDR3 is TGTGCCAGTAGCCAACAGGGTACCAATCAGCCCCAGCATTTT.

This clone has only one observation. The chain uses TRBV5-4 and TRBJ2-1, with TRBD2 matching 10 bases. There are 14 residues in the CDR3. Germline CDR1 and CDR2: SGHNT and YYREEE (reference sequence). The J segment lost 7 bases and the V segment lost 5 bases, leaving 6 bases of the junction unmatched. The CDR3 nucleotides are TGTGCCAGCAGTTCCGGGACTAGCGTAAATGAGCAGTTCTTC. Translation: CASSSGTSVNEQFF.